In its sample, the clone carrying this T cell receptor beta chain was seen a few times. Its antigen is currently unknown. With a J-beta primer mix and a sample-barcoded 5' primer, a second PCR ran roughly 6 to 12 cycles. Researchers report that a template-switch adaptor with 12 random nucleotides tagged each cDNA molecule. TCRdb re-derived calls from the 5' RACE reads in MiXCR, one entry per CDR3 protein. The repertoire holds approximately 1,000,000 distinct CDR3 sequences, with around 45% as singletons. The data derive from a study of blood T cells in healthy people across ages. Study results and caveats: With age, beta diversity per million T cells declined roughly linearly, significantly by 30 to 40. Both higher diversity and more naive CD4+ cells marked long-lived donors when set against aged donors.

The CDR3 loop spans 14 amino acids. Germline V lookup: CDR1 MNHEY, CDR2 SVGEGT. Whenever a sample was processed, at least 7 million PBMCs were isolated. This sequence was found in an older woman in good health. What was sequenced was blood. The chain has TRBV6-2 or TRBV6-3 and TRBJ2-7, with D possibly TRBD1 on 6 matching bases. TRBJ2-5 matches the DNA end more closely, so the J call is doubtful. CDR3 bases: TGTGCCAGCAGTTCGGGCAGGGGAAGGGAGACCCAGTACTTC. Its translation is CASSSGRGRETQYF.